This T cell receptor beta chain derives from a study of regulatory T cells in long-lasting Graves disease. Notes on the study in general: Favored usage of TRBV28, TRBJ1-2 and TRBJ2-5 was recorded in persistent disease.

Time point: newly diagnosed GD, antithyroid drugs for less than 3 months. PBMCs were the source of the RNA used for TCR sequencing. This CDR3 region has 13 residues. V was trimmed by 6 bases and J by 7 bases, leaving 13 bases between them. About this clonotype itself: Antigen unknown. A much larger clone lies a single base off, so this may be a read error. The final CDR3 position lacks the conserved phenylalanine or tryptophan, pointing to a likely read error.

Library construction for TCR beta used iRepertoire HTBI primers and Arm-PCR of CDR3 regions. Original processing notes: Looking across samples, the authors found under 75 TRBV and 14 to 15 TRBJ segments. TCRdb processed the multiplex PCR reads anew with MiXCR; each CDR3 protein has one entry. These V and J calls rely on TCRdb rather than the paper's analysis. This table has 300,000 to 400,000 distinct CDR3 sequences, roughly 16% appearing once. The sample here was peripheral blood mononuclear cells (PBMCs), taken at new diagnosis, from a patient treated with antithyroid drugs. The TCR was taken from a female donor with Graves disease. The chain employs TRBV12-3 or TRBV12-4 and TRBJ1-5; D may be TRBD1 (5 bases). This CDR3 reads CASRRGGDQPQHL. The CDR3 coding sequence is TGTGCCAGCAGACGGGGAGGGGACCAGCCCCAGCATCTT.